What follows are 2 T cell receptor beta chains derived from one specimen sequenced in a study of glioma-infiltrating T cells after dendritic cell vaccination. Only in-frame clones appear in the TCRdb table, and some are missing; sequencing was by immunoSEQ multiplex PCR. The sample contains roughly 20,000 clones, approximately 79% of which appear only once. Sequenced material: blood, taken before dendritic cell vaccination. The receptors were gathered from a human donor with glioblastoma.

The rearrangement joins TRBV28 to TRBJ2-2; 7 bases align to TRBD2. V dropped 1 base and J dropped 0; count of bases not matched to a gene: 5. Germline CDR1 MDHEN, CDR2 SYDVKM. The CDR3 sequence is 17 residues long. In nucleotides, the CDR3 is TGTGCCAGCAGTTTATCGACTAGCAGACCGAACACCGGGGAGCTGTTTTTT. It specifies CASSLSTSRPNTGELFF. Based on the CDR3 plus reference TRBV28 and TRBJ2-2, the full variable domain is DVKVTQSSRYLVKRTGEKVFLECVQDMDHENMFWYRQDPGLGLRLIYFSYDVKMKEKGDIPEGYSVSREKKERFSLILESASTNQTSMYLCASSLSTSRPNTGELFFGEGSRLTVL.

The chain combines TRBV5-1 with TRBJ2-7, with D uncertain. This CDR3 spans 12 amino acids. Germline V gene sequence: CDR1 SGHRS, CDR2 YFSETQ. V lost 1 base and J 5 bases, leaving 7 bases between the germline ends. This chain's CDR3 is CASSLMSNEQYF. CDR3 nucleotides: TGCGCCAGCAGCTTGATGTCAAACGAGCAGTACTTC.